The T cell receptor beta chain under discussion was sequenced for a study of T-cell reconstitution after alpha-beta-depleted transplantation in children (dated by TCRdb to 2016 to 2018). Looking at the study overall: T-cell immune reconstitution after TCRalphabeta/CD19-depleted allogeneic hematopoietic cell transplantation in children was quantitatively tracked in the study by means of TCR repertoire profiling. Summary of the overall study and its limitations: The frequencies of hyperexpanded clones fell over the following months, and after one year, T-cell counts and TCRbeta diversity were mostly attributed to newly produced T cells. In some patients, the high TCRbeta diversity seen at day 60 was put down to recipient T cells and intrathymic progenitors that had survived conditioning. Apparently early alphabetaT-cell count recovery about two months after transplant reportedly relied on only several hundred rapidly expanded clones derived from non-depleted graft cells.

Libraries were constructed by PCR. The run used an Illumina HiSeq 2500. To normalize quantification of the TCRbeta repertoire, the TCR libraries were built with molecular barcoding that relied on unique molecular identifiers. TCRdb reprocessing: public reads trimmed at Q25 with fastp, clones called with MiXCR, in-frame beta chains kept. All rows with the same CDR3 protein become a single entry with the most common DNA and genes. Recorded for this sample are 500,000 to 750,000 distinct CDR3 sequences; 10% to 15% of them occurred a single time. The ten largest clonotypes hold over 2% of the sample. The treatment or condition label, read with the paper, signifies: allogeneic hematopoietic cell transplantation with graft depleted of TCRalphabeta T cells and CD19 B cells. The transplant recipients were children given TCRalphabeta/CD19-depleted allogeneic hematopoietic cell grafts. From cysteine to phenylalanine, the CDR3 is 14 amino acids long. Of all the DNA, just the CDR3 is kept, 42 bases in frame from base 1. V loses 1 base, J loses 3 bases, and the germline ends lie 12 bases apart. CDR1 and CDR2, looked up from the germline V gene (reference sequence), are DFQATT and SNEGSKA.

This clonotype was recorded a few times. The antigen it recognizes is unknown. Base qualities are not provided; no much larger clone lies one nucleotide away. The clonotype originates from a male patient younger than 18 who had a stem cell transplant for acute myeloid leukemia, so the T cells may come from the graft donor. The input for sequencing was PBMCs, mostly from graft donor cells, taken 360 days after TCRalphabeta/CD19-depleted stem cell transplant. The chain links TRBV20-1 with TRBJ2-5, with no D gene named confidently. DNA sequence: TGCAGTGCTAGAGGTGACCGAACCAAAGAGACCCAGTACTTC. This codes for CSARGDRTKETQYF.